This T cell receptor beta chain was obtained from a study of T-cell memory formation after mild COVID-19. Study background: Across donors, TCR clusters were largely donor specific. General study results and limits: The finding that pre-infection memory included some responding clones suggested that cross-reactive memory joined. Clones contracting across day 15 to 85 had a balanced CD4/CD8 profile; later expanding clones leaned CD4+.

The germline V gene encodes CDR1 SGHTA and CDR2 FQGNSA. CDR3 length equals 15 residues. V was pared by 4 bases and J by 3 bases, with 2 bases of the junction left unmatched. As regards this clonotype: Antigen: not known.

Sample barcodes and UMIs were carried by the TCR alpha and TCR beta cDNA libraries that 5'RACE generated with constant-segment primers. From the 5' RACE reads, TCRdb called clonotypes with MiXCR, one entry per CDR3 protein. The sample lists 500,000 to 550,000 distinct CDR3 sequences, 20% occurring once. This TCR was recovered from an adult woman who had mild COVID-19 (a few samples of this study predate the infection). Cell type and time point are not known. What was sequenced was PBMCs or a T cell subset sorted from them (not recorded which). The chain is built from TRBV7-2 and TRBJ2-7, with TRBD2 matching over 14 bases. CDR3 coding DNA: TGTGCCAGCAGCTCGGGACTAGCGGGGGACTACGAGCAGTACTTC. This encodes CASSSGLAGDYEQYF.